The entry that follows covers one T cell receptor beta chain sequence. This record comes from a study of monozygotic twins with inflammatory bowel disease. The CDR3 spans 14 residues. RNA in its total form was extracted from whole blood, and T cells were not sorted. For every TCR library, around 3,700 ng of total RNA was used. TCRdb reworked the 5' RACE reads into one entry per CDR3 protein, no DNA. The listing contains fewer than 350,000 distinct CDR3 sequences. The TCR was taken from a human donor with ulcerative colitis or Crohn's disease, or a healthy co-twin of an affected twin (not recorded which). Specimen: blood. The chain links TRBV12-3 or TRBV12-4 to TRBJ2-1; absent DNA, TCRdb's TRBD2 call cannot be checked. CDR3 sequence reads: CASWTSGSAEEQFF.